This T cell receptor beta chain emerged from a study of cytomegalovirus exposure and HLA in healthy donors. A note on this clone: Its antigen is currently unknown.

The CDR3 sequence is 13 residues long. Trimming at V came to 11 bases and at J to 1 base, leaving 6 bases not matched to a gene. Germline V gene lookup returns CDR1 MNHEY and CDR2 SMNVEV (reference sequence). Whole-study results and caveats: Using the classifier, cytomegalovirus status was reportedly diagnosed with high specificity and sensitivity.

Use of 60 Vbeta and 13 Jbeta primers characterized the PCR. Clones were read by immunoSEQ multiplex PCR, and TCRdb kept only the in-frame ones, dropping some. The sample holds fewer than 250,000 clones, more than 80% seen once. The receptor was isolated from a young man in good health and CMV-seronegative. The sample consisted of PBMCs. The chain combines TRBV27 with TRBJ2-5; 8 bases line up with TRBD2. CDR3 DNA sequence: TGTGCCGCCAGCCGGGGGGGCCAAGAGACCCAGTACTTC. Translation: CAASRGGQETQYF.